This TCR beta chain was found in a study of OX40 agonist ivuxolimab in advanced cancers. Study results and caveats: Relative to CD4+ cells, CD8+ T cells on average had more expanded clones.

About this clone: Its antigen is unidentified.

The CDR3 is 15 amino acids. V was pared by 2 bases and J by 8 bases, with 9 bases of the junction left unmatched. Per germline, CDR1 SGHRS and CDR2 YFSETQ. The table came from immunoSEQ multiplex PCR; TCRdb's copy has only in-frame clones and leaves some out. The table lists nearly 65,000 clones, around 93% of them singletons, with around 4% in the top ten. The chain recombines TRBV5-1 with TRBJ2-1, with 8 bases fitting TRBD1. The input for sequencing was CD4+ or CD8+ T cells sorted from blood, taken in a trial of the OX40 agonist ivuxolimab. The receptor comes from an adult with an advanced solid tumor such as melanoma, head and neck, liver or kidney cancer. The DNA for the CDR3 is TGCGCCAGCAGCTTAGGACAGGGCTTGAGGGATGAGCAGTTCTTC. It codes for CASSLGQGLRDEQFF.